A selection of T cell receptor beta chains follows, all from one sample in a study of T cells in Graves' hyperthyroidism and ophthalmopathy. One entry per CDR3 protein, called by TCRdb with MiXCR from the multiplex PCR reads. The sample includes about 350,000 distinct CDR3 sequences, 18% of them seen just once. Sequencing was done on a sample of blood. All receptors derive from a woman aged 35 to 49 with Graves' ophthalmopathy. CDR3s include the opening cysteine and the closing phenylalanine or tryptophan. The order of the fields is V gene, J gene, D gene, clone size, CDR3 protein, CDR3 DNA. D genes are given only for firm matches. A clone size is listed for some rows: how often the clone was seen (once, few, many), or a class if it is expanded.

>TRBV6-5|TRBJ1-1|-|many
CASSYRNTEAFF
TGTGCCAGCAGCTACAGGAACACTGAAGCTTTCTTT
>TRBV5-1|TRBJ2-2|-|many
CASSLTGHITGELFF
TGCGCCAGCAGCTTGACAGGACATATCACCGGGGAGCTGTTTTTT
>TRBV20-1|TRBJ2-5|-|many
CSARDSVAEETQYF
TGCAGTGCTAGAGATAGCGTCGCCGAAGAGACCCAGTACTTC
>TRBV7-8|TRBJ2-5|-|few
CASSYLDYRGETQYF
TGTGCCAGCAGCTATTTGGACTACCGGGGGGAGACCCAGTACTTC
>TRBV12-3/TRBV12-4|TRBJ2-7|TRBD2|many
CASRGLATGEQYF
TGTGCCAGCAGGGGACTAGCGACGGGCGAGCAGTACTTC
>TRBV10-3|TRBJ1-1|-|many
CAATPGQSNTEAFF
TGTGCCGCAACACCAGGACAGTCGAACACTGAAGCTTTCTTT
>TRBV5-1|TRBJ2-2|TRBD1|many
CASSLHYRDRFVGELFF
TGCGCCAGCAGCCTACACTACCGGGACAGGTTCGTCGGGGAGCTGTTTTTT
>TRBV6-1|TRBJ1-1|-|-
CASSLGDHTEAFF
TGTGCCAGCAGTCTCGGGGACCACACTGAAGCTTTCTTT
>TRBV5-6|TRBJ2-6|-|many
CASSPGQFWGANVLTF
TGTGCCAGCAGCCCCGGACAGTTCTGGGGGGCCAACGTCCTGACTTTC
>TRBV28|TRBJ1-1|-|many
CASSEQLNTEAFF
TGTGCCAGCAGCGAACAGTTGAACACTGAAGCTTTCTTT
>TRBV28|TRBJ2-7|-|many
CASSFRGLEQYF
TGTGCCAGCAGTTTTCGGGGGCTCGAGCAGTACTTC
>TRBV6-1|TRBJ1-1|-|-
CASRLGRNTEVFF
TGTGCCAGCAGGTTGGGACGGAACACTGAAGTTTTCTTT
>TRBV7-9|TRBJ1-1|-|many
CASSLSAGITEAFF
TGTGCCAGCAGCTTATCCGCAGGGATCACTGAAGCTTTCTTT
>TRBV11-2|TRBJ2-5|TRBD2|few
CASSLGRGAETQYF
TGTGCCAGCAGCTTGGGGCGGGGGGCCGAGACCCAGTACTTC
>TRBV6-1|TRBJ2-7|-|many
CASSESWDNYEQYF
TGTGCCAGCAGCGAATCATGGGACAACTACGAGCAGTACTTC
>TRBV19|TRBJ1-1|TRBD1|many
CASSSRTGGSEAFF
TGTGCCAGTAGTTCACGGACAGGCGGAAGTGAAGCTTTCTTT
>TRBV6-1|TRBJ2-5|-|many
CASSERGAGTRTQYF
TGTGCCAGCAGTGAACGCGGTGCGGGAACGAGGACCCAGTACTTC
>TRBV27|TRBJ2-7|TRBD1|-
CASSELGTGGVNEQYF
TGTGCCAGCAGTGAACTCGGGACAGGGGGCGTAAACGAGCAGTACTTC
>TRBV7-2|TRBJ2-7|TRBD1|many
CASSPGTGVTYEQYF
TGTGCCAGCAGCCCCGGGACAGGGGTCACCTACGAGCAGTACTTC
>TRBV11-2|TRBJ1-1|-|many
CASSGLTLGAFF
TGTGCCAGCAGTGGGTTGACTCTCGGAGCTTTCTTT
>TRBV30|TRBJ2-7|-|many
CEGVSYEQYF
TGTGAGGGGGTTTCCTACGAGCAGTACTTC
>TRBV11-1|TRBJ1-2|TRBD1|-
CASSLWLGTGGVHGYTF
TGTGCCAGCAGCTTATGGTTGGGGACAGGGGGAGTCCATGGCTACACCTTC
>TRBV5-1|TRBJ2-2|-|many
CASSLGQSGELFF
TGCGCCAGCAGCTTGGGACAGTCCGGGGAGCTGTTTTTT